The entry below gives a single T cell receptor beta chain sequence along with its context. V gave up 5 bases and J gave up 2 bases, with 10 bases separating them. This CDR3 has 13 residues. The germline CDR1 and CDR2 sequences are SEHNR and FQNEAQ (reference sequence). The sample is drawn from a study of blood T cell repertoires in COVID-19. Study information: The United States, Italy and Spain supplied acute and convalescent COVID-19 samples. T cells, B-cell-depleted T cells, or PBMCs provided the cDNA or gDNA that served as material.

This table comes from immunoSEQ multiplex PCR, and its TCRdb copy is limited to in-frame clones, with some not included. The sample records under 130,000 clones, around 84% being singletons. This receptor was obtained from a woman of 80 years or more with acute or convalescent COVID-19. The V call is TRBV7-9, the J call TRBJ2-7; no firm D call. Specimen: peripheral blood. CDR3 residues: CASSAQVAYEQYF. As DNA, the CDR3 is TGTGCCAGCAGCGCTCAGGTGGCCTACGAGCAGTACTTC. The whole variable domain, filled in from reference TRBV7-9 and TRBJ2-7, reads DTGVSQNPRHKITKRGQNVTFRCDPISEHNRLYWYRQTLGQGPEFLTYFQNEAQLEKSRLLSDRFSAERPKGSFSTLEIQRTEQGDSAMYLCASSAQVAYEQYFGPGTRLTVT.